These 5 T cell receptor beta chains were all obtained from the same sample, sequenced in a study of T cells in Graves' hyperthyroidism and ophthalmopathy. Amplified TCR beta CDR3 regions came from RNA transcripts. A first-round RT-PCR of the TCR CDR3 used the HTBI primer set. MiXCR, applied by TCRdb to the multiplex PCR reads, yields one record per CDR3 protein. The repertoire consists of fewer than 400,000 distinct CDR3 sequences, with 16% occurring once and the leading ten covering around 34%. Sequencing was performed on blood. Receptors were obtained from a man aged 25 to 45 with Graves' hyperthyroidism.

The rearrangement joins TRBV12-3 or TRBV12-4 to TRBJ1-4; the match to TRBD1 covers 8 bases. The CDR3 extends over 18 amino acids. With 5 bases clipped from V and 0 bases from J, the junction kept 11 bases outside the gene matches. CDR3 residues: CASSTGQGSIATNEKLFF. CDR3 bases: TGTGCCAGCAGTACCGGACAGGGAAGTATTGCAACTAATGAAAAACTGTTTTTT.

This clonotype was found many times. V and J are TRBV30 and TRBJ1-1; D is undetermined. Germline loops: CDR1 GTSNPN, CDR2 SVGIG (reference sequence). V was cut by 6 bases and J by 0 bases, with 8 bases left in between. This CDR3 region has 12 residues. The CDR3 protein is CACARLNTEAFF. In nucleotides, the CDR3 is TGTGCCTGTGCCCGTCTGAACACTGAAGCTTTCTTT.

This clonotype appeared many times. V usage is TRBV24-1 and J usage is TRBJ2-7, with 7 bases fitting TRBD1. J was trimmed by 5 bases and V by 5 bases; bases with no gene match: 5. The germline V gene encodes CDR1 KGHDR and CDR2 SFDVKD. The CDR3 is 13 residues long. For the CDR3, the DNA is TGTGCCACCAGTGCACAGGGGTACCACGAGCAGTACTTC. Protein product: CATSAQGYHEQYF.

This clonotype has a count of ten or more. This rearrangement joins TRBV30 to TRBJ1-5; unclear D gene. The CDR3 runs to 13 residues. V lost 4 bases and J 1 base, leaving 8 bases between the germline ends. Germline-derived CDR1 and CDR2 are GTSNPN and SVGIG (reference sequence). CDR3 sequence: CAWNGGSNQPQHF. In DNA form, the CDR3 reads TGTGCCTGGAACGGCGGGAGCAATCAGCCCCAGCATTTT.

This chain connects TRBV20-1 to TRBJ1-1; possibly TRBD1 for D (6 bases). The CDR3 sequence is 13 residues long. Trimming took off 1 base at V and 4 bases at J, with 10 bases between the two ends. The germline V gene encodes CDR1 DFQATT and CDR2 SNEGSKA (reference sequence). The CDR3 DNA reads as TGCAGTGCTAGAGGGGGGGCCCCCACTGAAGCTTTCTTT. Its protein product is CSARGGAPTEAFF.